Shown below are 8 T cell receptor beta chains from a single sample sequenced in a study of T cell changes during pregnancy in multiple sclerosis. The table came from immunoSEQ multiplex PCR; TCRdb's copy has only in-frame clones and leaves some out. The sample lists about 52,000 clones, roughly 92% occurring once. The starting material was CD4+ T cells from peripheral blood mononuclear cells, obtained in the third trimester of pregnancy. Receptors were obtained from a female donor with multiple sclerosis, enrolled in a pregnancy study.

V and J are TRBV25-1 and TRBJ1-4; 8 bases are shared with TRBD1. CDR1 and CDR2 (germline): MGHDK, SYGVNS. Trimming took 4 bases from V and 10 from J; bases not matched to a gene: 8. The CDR3 is 14 amino acids. CDR3 sequence: CASSGGGQARKLFF. For the CDR3, the DNA is TGTGCCAGCAGTGGGGGGGGACAGGCAAGAAAACTGTTTTTT.

The rearrangement uses TRBV9 and TRBJ1-4, with no clear D. The CDR3 has 15 residues. CDR1 and CDR2 (germline): SGDLS, YYNGEE. The V gene lost 2 bases and the J gene lost 2 bases, with 10 bases spanning the gap. CDR3 sequence: CASSVSGVTNEKLFF. DNA of the CDR3: TGTGCCAGCAGCGTTTCGGGAGTTACTAATGAAAAACTGTTTTTT.

The rearrangement uses TRBV10-3 and TRBJ1-4; D is possibly TRBD1 (6 bases). The CDR3 runs 14 residues. The germline CDR1 and CDR2 sequences are ENHRY and SYGVKD. The germline V and J ends were trimmed by 0 bases and 11 bases, with 13 bases remaining between them. CDR3 nucleotides: TGTGCCATCAGTGAGTCGGGGGCGGCAGGGAAACTGTTTTTT. Protein sequence: CAISESGAAGKLFF.

This sequence joins TRBV5-4 and TRBJ2-5; 10 positions agree with TRBD2. There are 15 residues in the CDR3. Germline V gene lookup returns CDR1 SGHNT and CDR2 YYREEE (reference sequence). After removal of 0 bases from V and 6 bases from J, the junction contained 5 bases not matched to a gene. CDR3 sequence (DNA): TGTGCCAGCAGCTTGGAAGCGGGGGGGGAAAAGACCCAGTACTTC. Encoded protein: CASSLEAGGEKTQYF.

This chain links TRBV6-5 with TRBJ2-7; tentative D call: TRBD1 (5 bases). This CDR3 contains 13 residues. Per the germline V gene, CDR1 is MNHEY and CDR2 is SVGAGI. Trimming pared 6 bases from V and 5 bases from J, leaving 14 bases between. The DNA for the CDR3 is TGTGCCAGCAGCCCGACAGAAATCCACGAGCAGTACTTC. Amino acids: CASSPTEIHEQYF.

This clone has just one count. The V and J genes are TRBV7-9 and TRBJ2-7; tentative D call: TRBD1 (5 bases). CDR1 is SEHNR, CDR2 FQNEAQ, per germline (reference sequence). The CDR3 is 14 residues long. The V end lost 4 bases, the J end lost 2 bases, and 12 bases lay between the germline ends. CDR3 protein: CASSWMTETYEQYF. The CDR3 nucleotides are TGTGCCAGCAGCTGGATGACAGAAACCTACGAGCAGTACTTC.

This chain links TRBV2 with TRBJ2-1; perhaps TRBD2 as D (7 bases). CDR3 length: 15 residues. Trimming shortened V by 4 bases and J by 4 bases, and 14 bases separated the two germline ends. Germline assignment: CDR1 SNHLY and CDR2 FYNNEI. CDR3 DNA sequence: TGTGCCAGCAGTGTGCGGGGGCCGACATACAATGAGCAGTTCTTC. As protein: CASSVRGPTYNEQFF.

This chain uses TRBV7-2 with TRBJ2-4, with D hard to call. Per the germline V gene, CDR1 is SGHTA and CDR2 is FQGNSA. This CDR3 contains 12 residues. The V gene lost 5 bases and the J gene lost 9 bases, with 11 bases spanning the gap. The CDR3 DNA reads TGTGCCAGCAGCGCCGAGAGTGTCATTCAGTACTTC. Protein product: CASSAESVIQYF. The full variable domain, in which reference TRBV7-2 and TRBJ2-4 provide the parts outside the CDR3, is GAGVSQSPSNKVTEKGKDVELRCDPISGHTALYWYRQSLGQGLEFLIYFQGNSAPDKSGLPSDRFSAERTGGSVSTLTIQRTQQEDSAVYLCASSAESVIQYFGAGTRLSVL.